Listed below are T cell receptor beta chains from one sample, sequenced in a study of cytomegalovirus exposure and HLA in healthy donors. The method was immunoSEQ multiplex PCR; TCRdb's version includes in-frame clones alone and lacks a portion of them. The sample records fewer than 85,000 clones, 72% being singletons. Sequencing was done on a sample of PBMCs. These TCRs come from a woman aged 40-49 years in good health and CMV-seropositive. CDR3s include the opening cysteine and the closing phenylalanine or tryptophan. For some rows the clone size is stated as once, few or many, or as a class when expanded; others skip it.

TRBV18	.	TRBJ2-7	CASSPPGLSSYEQYF
TRBV9	.	TRBJ1-1	CASSVVSGAVVAGTEAFF
TRBV29-1	few	TRBJ2-6	CSVQSTGGANVLTF
TRBV9	.	TRBJ2-5	CASSLQNGGRQETQYF
TRBV30	.	TRBJ1-2	CAWIPGQGYYGYPF
TRBV7-6	.	TRBJ2-5	CASSLVSDQETQYF
TRBV12-5	.	TRBJ2-7	CASAPQGPSYEQYF
TRBV10-1	once	TRBJ1-2	CASSEGDGYGYTF
TRBV5-4	.	TRBJ1-1	CASSFLGGGGNTEAFF
TRBV4-1	.	TRBJ2-7	CASSVRSSTSGGTYEQYF
TRBV27	.	TRBJ1-2	CASSTTGQGGQTSNYGYTF
TRBV28	once	TRBJ1-5	CASRGGQGASQPQHF
TRBV5-4	.	.	CASSAGGPGYEQYF
TRBV5-1	.	TRBJ1-5	CASSLGAGQPQHF
TRBV27	.	TRBJ2-1	CASRLAGYTMPLF
TRBV6-5	few	TRBJ2-1	CASSPAGDEQFF
TRBV18	.	TRBJ1-1	CASSPTGMNLGEAFF
TRBV6-5	.	TRBJ1-3	CASSYEFSGNTIYF
TRBV4-1	.	TRBJ1-2	CASSQDWGLGGYTF
TRBV27	.	TRBJ1-2	CASRRVTGQANYGYTF
TRBV4-3	.	TRBJ2-2	CASSPMVSGAGELFF
TRBV28	few	TRBJ1-1	CASSPGYRGWGRDTEAFF
TRBV5-4	.	TRBJ2-3	CASSGGGSDTQYF
TRBV25-1	.	TRBJ2-4	CASSSPWGGVAKNIQYF
TRBV28	.	TRBJ1-6	CASSRGQGLNSPLHF
TRBV5-1	.	TRBJ1-1	CASSSESLTEAFF
TRBV5-1	.	TRBJ1-1	CASSPDPQGMNTEAFF
TRBV5-1	.	TRBJ2-7	CASSLDQYEQYF
TRBV28	.	TRBJ1-1	CASSLRGDTEAFF
TRBV29-1	.	TRBJ2-2	CSVEGSNTGELFF
TRBV6-5	once	TRBJ1-1	CASVTGIEAFF
TRBV4-1	.	TRBJ2-3	CASSQAPGQGADTQYF
TRBV5-1	few	TRBJ1-5	CASSQGTGVNQPQHF
TRBV7-2	.	.	CASSLGGGYEQYF
TRBV19	once	TRBJ2-2	CASSFRTGELFF
TRBV5-1	.	TRBJ2-3	CASSQDSGGNTQYF
TRBV7-9	few	TRBJ2-2	CSSSPTGGTGELFF
TRBV5-1	.	TRBJ2-1	CASSSLPGQPYNEQFF
TRBV6-5	few	TRBJ1-2	CASSYDRIYGYTF
TRBV9	.	TRBJ2-7	CASSVAPGLTYEQYF
TRBV10-3	.	TRBJ2-5	CAISEFFTGGEETQYF
TRBV5-1	.	TRBJ2-5	CASSLSPRETQYF
TRBV4-2	.	TRBJ1-1	CASSRLPGQGWRTEAFF
TRBV6-6	.	TRBJ1-2	CASSSNVRQGVYGYTF
TRBV6-5	.	TRBJ2-5	CASSFGPERRETQYF